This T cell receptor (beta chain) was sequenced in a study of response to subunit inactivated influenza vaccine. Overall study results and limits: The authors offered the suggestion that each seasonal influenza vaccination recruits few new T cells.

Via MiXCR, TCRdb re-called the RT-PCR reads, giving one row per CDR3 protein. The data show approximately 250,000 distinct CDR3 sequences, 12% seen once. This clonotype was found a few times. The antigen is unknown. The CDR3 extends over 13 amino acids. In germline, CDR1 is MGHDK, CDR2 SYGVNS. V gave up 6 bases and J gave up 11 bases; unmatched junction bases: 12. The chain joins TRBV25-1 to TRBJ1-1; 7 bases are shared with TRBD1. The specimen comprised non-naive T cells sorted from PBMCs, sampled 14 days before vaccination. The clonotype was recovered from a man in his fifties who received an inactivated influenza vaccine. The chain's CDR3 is CASSPGWGQWAFF. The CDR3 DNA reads TGTGCCAGCAGCCCAGGGTGGGGACAGTGGGCTTTCTTT.